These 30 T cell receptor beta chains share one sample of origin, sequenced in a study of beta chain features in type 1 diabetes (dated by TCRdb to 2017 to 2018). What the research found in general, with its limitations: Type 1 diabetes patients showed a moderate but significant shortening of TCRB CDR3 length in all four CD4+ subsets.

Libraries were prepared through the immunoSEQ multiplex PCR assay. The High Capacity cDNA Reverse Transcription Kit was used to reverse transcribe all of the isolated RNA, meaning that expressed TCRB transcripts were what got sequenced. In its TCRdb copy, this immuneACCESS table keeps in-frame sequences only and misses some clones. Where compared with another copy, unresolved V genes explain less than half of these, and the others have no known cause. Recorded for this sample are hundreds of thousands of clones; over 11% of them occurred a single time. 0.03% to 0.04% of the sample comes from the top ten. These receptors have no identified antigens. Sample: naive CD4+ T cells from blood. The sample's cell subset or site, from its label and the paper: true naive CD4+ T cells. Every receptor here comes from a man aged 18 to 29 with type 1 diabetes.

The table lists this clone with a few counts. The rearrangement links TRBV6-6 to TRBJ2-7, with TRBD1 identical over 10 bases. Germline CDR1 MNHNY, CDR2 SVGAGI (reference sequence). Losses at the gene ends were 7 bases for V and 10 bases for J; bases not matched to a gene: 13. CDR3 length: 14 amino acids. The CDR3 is CASKDGTGVYLQYF. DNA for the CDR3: TGTGCCAGCAAAGACGGGACAGGGGTTTATTTACAGTACTTC.

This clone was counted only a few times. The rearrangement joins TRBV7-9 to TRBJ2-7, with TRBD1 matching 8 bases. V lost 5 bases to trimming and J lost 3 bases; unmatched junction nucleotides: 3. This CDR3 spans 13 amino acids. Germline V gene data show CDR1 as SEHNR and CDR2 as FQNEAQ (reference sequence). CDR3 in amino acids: CASSKTGVYEQYF. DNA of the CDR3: TGTGCCAGCAGCAAGACAGGGGTCTACGAGCAGTACTTC.

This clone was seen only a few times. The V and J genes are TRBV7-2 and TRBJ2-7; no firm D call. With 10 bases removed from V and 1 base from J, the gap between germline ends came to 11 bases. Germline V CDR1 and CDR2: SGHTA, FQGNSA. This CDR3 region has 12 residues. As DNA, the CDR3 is TGTGCCACCTCACCATTGTCCTACGAGCAGTACTTC. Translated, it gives CATSPLSYEQYF.

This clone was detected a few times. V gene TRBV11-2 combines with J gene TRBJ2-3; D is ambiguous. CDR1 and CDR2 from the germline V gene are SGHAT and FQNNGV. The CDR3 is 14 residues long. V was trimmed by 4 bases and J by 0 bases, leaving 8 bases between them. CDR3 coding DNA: TGTGCCAGCAGCTGGCGTATAAGCACAGATACGCAGTATTTT. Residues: CASSWRISTDTQYF.

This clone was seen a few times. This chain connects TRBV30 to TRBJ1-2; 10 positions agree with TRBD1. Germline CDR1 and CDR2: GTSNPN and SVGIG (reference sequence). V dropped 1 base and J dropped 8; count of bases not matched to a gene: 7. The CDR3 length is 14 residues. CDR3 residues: CAWSADRGLGGYTF. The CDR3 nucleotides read TGTGCCTGGAGTGCCGACAGGGGGCTGGGAGGCTACACCTTC.

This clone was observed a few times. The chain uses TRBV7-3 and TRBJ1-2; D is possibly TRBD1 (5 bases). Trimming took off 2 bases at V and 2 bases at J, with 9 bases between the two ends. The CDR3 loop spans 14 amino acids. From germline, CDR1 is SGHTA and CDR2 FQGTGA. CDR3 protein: CASSLGPGNYGYTF. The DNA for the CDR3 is TGTGCCAGCAGCTTAGGTCCAGGGAACTATGGCTACACCTTC.

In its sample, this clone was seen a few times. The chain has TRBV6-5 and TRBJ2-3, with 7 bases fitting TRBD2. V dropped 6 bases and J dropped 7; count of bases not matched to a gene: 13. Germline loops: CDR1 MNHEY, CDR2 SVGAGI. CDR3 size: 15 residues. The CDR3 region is CASSMSGGVINTQYF. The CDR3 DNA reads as TGTGCCAGCAGCATGTCGGGGGGAGTCATAAATACGCAGTATTTT.

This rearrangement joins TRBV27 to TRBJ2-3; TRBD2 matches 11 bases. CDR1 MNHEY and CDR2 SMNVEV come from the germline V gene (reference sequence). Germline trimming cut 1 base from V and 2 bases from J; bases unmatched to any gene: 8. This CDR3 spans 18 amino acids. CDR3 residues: CASSLWYVSGRDTDTQYF. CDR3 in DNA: TGTGCCAGCAGTTTATGGTACGTTAGCGGGAGGGACACAGATACGCAGTATTTT.

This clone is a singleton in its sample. For the CDR3, the DNA is TGTGCCAGCAGTGGACCGGGGACCACTGAAGCTTTCTTT. Translated, it gives CASSGPGTTEAFF. V usage is TRBV6-5 and J usage is TRBJ1-1, with a weak D call TRBD1 (5 bases). Germline CDR1 and CDR2: MNHEY and SVGAGI. The CDR3 has 13 residues. With 5 bases removed from V and 4 bases from J, the gap between germline ends came to 11 bases.

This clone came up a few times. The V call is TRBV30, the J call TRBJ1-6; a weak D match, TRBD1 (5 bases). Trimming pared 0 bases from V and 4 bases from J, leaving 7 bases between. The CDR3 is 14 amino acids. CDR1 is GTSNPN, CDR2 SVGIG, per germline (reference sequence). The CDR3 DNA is TGTGCCTGGAGTGTTGCAGGGTATAATTCACCCCTCCACTTT. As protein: CAWSVAGYNSPLHF. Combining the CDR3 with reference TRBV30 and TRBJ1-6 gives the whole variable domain SQTIHQWPATLVQPVGSPLSLECTVEGTSNPNLYWYRQAAGRGLQLLFYSVGIGQISSEVPQNLSASRPQDRQFILSSKKLLLSDSGFYLCAWSVAGYNSPLHFGNGTRLTVT.

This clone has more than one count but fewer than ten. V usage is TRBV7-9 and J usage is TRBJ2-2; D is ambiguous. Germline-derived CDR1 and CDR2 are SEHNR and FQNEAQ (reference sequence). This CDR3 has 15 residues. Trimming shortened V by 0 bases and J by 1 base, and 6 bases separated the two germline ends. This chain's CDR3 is CASSLAVRNTGELFF. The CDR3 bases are TGTGCCAGCAGCTTAGCCGTGAGGAACACCGGGGAGCTGTTTTTT. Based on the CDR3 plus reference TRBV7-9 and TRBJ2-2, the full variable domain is DTGVSQNPRHKITKRGQNVTFRCDPISEHNRLYWYRQTLGQGPEFLTYFQNEAQLEKSRLLSDRFSAERPKGSFSTLEIQRTEQGDSAMYLCASSLAVRNTGELFFGEGSRLTVL.

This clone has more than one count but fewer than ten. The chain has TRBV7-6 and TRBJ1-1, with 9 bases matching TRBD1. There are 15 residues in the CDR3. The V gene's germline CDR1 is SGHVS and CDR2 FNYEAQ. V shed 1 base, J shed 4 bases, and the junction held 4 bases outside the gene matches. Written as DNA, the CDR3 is TGTGCCAGCAGCTTAGGACAGGGGGGGAGCACTGAAGCTTTCTTT. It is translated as CASSLGQGGSTEAFF.

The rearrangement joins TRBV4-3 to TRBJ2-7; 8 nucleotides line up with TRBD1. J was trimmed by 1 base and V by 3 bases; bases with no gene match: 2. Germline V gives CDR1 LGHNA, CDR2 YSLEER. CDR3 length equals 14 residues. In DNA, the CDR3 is TGCGCCAGCAGCCAGACAGGGGCTTCCTACGAGCAGTACTTC. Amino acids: CASSQTGASYEQYF.

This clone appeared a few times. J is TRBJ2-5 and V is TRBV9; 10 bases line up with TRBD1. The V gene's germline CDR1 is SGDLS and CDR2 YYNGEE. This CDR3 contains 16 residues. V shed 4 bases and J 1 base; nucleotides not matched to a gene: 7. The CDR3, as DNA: TGTGCCAGCAGCTTCCGGACAGGGGGGATCCAAGAGACCCAGTACTTC. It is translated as CASSFRTGGIQETQYF.

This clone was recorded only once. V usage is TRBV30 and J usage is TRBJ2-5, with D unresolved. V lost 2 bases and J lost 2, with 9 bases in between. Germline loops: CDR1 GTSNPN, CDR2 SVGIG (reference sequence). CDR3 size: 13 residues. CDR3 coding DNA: TGTGCCTGGAGTTGGGTATTGCAAGAGACCCAGTACTTC. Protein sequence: CAWSWVLQETQYF.

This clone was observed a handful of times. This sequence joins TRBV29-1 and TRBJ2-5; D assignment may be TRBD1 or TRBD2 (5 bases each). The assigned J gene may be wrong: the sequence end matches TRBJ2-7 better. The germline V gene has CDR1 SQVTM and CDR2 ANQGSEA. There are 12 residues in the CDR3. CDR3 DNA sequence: TGCAGCGTAAGGGACCGAGACGCCGAGCAGTACTTC. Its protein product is CSVRDRDAEQYF.

CDR3 sequence reads: CASSPRTGLNTEAFF. Here the CDR3 DNA reads TGTGCCAGCAGCCCGAGGACAGGGCTGAACACTGAAGCTTTCTTT. The rearrangement uses TRBV7-2 and TRBJ1-1, with 8 bases lining up with TRBD1. Germline CDR1 and CDR2: SGHTA and FQGNSA. The J segment lost 0 bases and the V segment lost 5 bases, leaving 5 bases of the junction unmatched. This CDR3 has 15 residues.

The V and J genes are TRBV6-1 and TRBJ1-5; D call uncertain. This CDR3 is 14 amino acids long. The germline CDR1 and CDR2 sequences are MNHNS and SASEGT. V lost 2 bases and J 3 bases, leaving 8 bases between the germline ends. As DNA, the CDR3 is TGTGCCAGCAGTGAACGGGCCGACAATCAGCCCCAGCATTTT. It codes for CASSERADNQPQHF.

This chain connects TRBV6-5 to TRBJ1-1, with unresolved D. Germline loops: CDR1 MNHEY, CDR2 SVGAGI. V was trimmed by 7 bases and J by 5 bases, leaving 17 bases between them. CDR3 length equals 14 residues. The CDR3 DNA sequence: TGTGCCAGCACCAGGACCCAAAGAGGGACTGAAGCTTTCTTT. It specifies CASTRTQRGTEAFF.

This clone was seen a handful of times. The DNA of the CDR3 is TGTGCCAGCAGTGCACAGGGGCCTAACTATGGCTACACCTTC. Its protein product is CASSAQGPNYGYTF. V is TRBV2 and J is TRBJ1-2; 7 nucleotides match TRBD1. From germline, CDR1 is SNHLY and CDR2 FYNNEI. With V trimmed by 4 bases and J by 0 bases, 2 bases remained unmatched. The CDR3 spans 14 residues.

The CDR3, as DNA: TGTGCCAGCAGTGAAGTGGTCTATAGCAATCAGCCCCAGCATTTT. Protein product: CASSEVVYSNQPQHF. V usage is TRBV6-1 and J usage is TRBJ1-5, with D hard to call. Trimming removed 1 base from V and 0 bases from J, with 7 bases in between. CDR1 and CDR2 (germline): MNHNS, SASEGT. This CDR3 spans 15 amino acids.

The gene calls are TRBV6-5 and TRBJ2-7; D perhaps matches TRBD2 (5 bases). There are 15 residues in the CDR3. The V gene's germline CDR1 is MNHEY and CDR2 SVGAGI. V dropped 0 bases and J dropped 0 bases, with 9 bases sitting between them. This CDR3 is CASSYSIGLSYEQYF. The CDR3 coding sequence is TGTGCCAGCAGTTACTCGATCGGACTCTCCTACGAGCAGTACTTC.

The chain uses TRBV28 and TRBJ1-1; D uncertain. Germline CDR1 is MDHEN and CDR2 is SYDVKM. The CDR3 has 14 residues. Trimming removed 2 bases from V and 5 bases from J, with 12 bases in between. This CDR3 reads CASSLAGVGTEAFF. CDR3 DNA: TGTGCCAGCAGTTTAGCCGGGGTTGGGACTGAAGCTTTCTTT.

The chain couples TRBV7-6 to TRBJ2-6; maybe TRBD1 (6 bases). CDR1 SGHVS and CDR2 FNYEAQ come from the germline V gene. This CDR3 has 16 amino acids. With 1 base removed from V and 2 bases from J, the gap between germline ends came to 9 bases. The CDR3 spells CASSLVAGAGANVLTF. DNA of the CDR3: TGTGCCAGCAGCTTAGTGGCAGGGGCTGGGGCCAACGTCCTGACTTTC.

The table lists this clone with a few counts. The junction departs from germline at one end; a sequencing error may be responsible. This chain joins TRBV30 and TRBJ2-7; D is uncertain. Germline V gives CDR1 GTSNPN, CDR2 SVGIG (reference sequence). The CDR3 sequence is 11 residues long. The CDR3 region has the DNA TGTGCCTGGAGTCCCTCCCACGAGCAGTACTTC. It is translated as CAWSPSHEQYF.

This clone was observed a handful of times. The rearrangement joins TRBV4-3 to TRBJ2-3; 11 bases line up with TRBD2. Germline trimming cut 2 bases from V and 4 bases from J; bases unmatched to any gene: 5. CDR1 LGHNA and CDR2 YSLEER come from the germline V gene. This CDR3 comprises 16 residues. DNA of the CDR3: TGCGCCAGCAGCCAATCGGCTAGCGGGGGGCCAGATACGCAGTATTTT. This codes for CASSQSASGGPDTQYF.

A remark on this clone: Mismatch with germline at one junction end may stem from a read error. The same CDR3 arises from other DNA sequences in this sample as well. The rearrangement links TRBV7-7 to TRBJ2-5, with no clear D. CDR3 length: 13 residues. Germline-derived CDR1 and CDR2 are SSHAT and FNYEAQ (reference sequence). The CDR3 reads CASSLGPQETQYF. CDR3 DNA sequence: TGTGCTAGCAGCTTAGGACCACAAGAGACCCAGTACTTC.

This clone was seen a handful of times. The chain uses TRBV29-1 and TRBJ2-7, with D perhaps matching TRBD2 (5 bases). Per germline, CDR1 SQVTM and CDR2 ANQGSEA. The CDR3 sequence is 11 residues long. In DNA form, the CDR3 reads TGCTCCGTGAGGGAGCGGTACGAGCAGTACTTC. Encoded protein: CSVRERYEQYF.

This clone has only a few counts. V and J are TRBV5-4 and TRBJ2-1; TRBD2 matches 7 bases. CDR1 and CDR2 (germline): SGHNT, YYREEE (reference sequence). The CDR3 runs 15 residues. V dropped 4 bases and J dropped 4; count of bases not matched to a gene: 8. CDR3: CASSSPGREYNEQFF. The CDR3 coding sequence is TGTGCCAGCAGCAGCCCCGGGCGGGAGTACAATGAGCAGTTCTTC. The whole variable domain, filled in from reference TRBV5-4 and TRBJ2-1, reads ETGVTQSPTHLIKTRGQQVTLRCSSQSGHNTVSWYQQALGQGPQFIFQYYREEENGRGNFPPRFSGLQFPNYSSELNVNALELDDSALYLCASSSPGREYNEQFFGPGTRLTVL.

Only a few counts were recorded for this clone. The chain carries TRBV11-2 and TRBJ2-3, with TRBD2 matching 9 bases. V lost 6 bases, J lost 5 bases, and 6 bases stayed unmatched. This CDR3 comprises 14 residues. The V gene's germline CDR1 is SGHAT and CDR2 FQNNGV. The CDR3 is CASRTGLAGDTQYF. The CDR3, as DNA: TGTGCCAGCAGGACGGGACTAGCAGGAGATACGCAGTATTTT.